This T cell receptor (beta chain) was found in a study of cytomegalovirus exposure and HLA in healthy donors (dated by TCRdb to about 2017). Study-wide context: According to an earlier analysis of 450 to 650 of the donors, 150 million to 200 million T cells yielded some 110 million unique TCR beta sequences and 276 Gb of sequence data. The number of donors typed differed by locus, with about 629-640 for A, B, C, DRB1 and DQB1, around 520 for DQA1, about 610 for DPA1, and under 490 for DPB1. The study used immunosequencing to profile the T cell repertoires of 666 subjects and linked those repertoires to cytomegalovirus serostatus. In the later analysis, no new phenotypic data were used to find candidate immune exposures; instead, reliance was placed on TCR beta sequences and their occurrence across donors. All discovery cohort repertoires had been generated on a single sequencing platform. Donor age, sex, ethnicity and CMV serostatus were compiled alongside the repertoire data. High-throughput TCR immunosequencing, statistical association of individual TCRs with disease status, and machine learning were combined to predict cytomegalovirus infection status. In a later analysis, previously published TCR beta repertoires from 500 to 750 donors were re-analyzed and high-resolution HLA genotyping was added so that TCR occurrence patterns could be studied. About 5 DR-DQ haplotypes were handled as single units for association and clustering, since linkage in the cohort was strong. Genome-wide SNP genotypes for about 60% of the roughly 700 donors were used in a later genetic analysis, which treated that subset as a discovery cohort. The study aimed to test whether signatures of past pathogen exposure could be identified by cataloging public T cell receptors. An earlier analysis of around 580 of the donors used high-throughput TCR beta sequencing to judge whether each TCR beta V gene segment behaved as functional or pseudogenic. Along with the roughly 700-subject first cohort, a separate validation cohort of over a hundred different subjects was used. Of the roughly 400 genotyped donors, over 80% were placed in the genetic ancestry cluster associated with self-reported Caucasian donors. HLA typing included class I and class II loci at four-digit resolution. Approximately 300 gigabases of sequencing data and roughly 81 million unique TCR sequences made up an early release that covered nearly 650 HLA-typed donors. On average, over 200,000 unique TCR beta nucleotide sequences were sequenced per donor among several hundred genotyped donors of the cohort, with around 19% of those sequences being non-productive.

The paper's findings and limits, for the study overall: In a later analysis, several top co-occurrence clusters were reported to appear linked to parvovirus B19, influenza, CMV and Epstein-Barr virus. V-gene and J-gene trimming of TCR beta chains was associated with a missense DCLRE1C variant in a later genetic analysis, and the association was replicated in an independent cohort. A further reported finding was that TCR beta sequences accurately predicted the HLA-A and HLA-B alleles for most subjects in the first cohort. For the cohort, immune exposure information was limited to CMV serostatus. Correlated functional status among segregating V segments might be attributable to linkage disequilibrium, but an unknown experimental factor could not be ruled out. While some public TCRs were present in many individuals, most TCR sequences turned up only very rarely across donors. A cluster of highly shared sequence variants was judged likely to represent a technical artifact of the sequencing pipeline. A later analysis associated 15,000 or so TCR beta sequences with specific HLA alleles at a false discovery rate of 0.05. A few of the identified cytomegalovirus-associated TCR beta chains were confirmed in vitro to be specific for cytomegalovirus antigens. Because the 87-base-pair reads could not distinguish some IMGT-functional V segments, including TRBV6-2 and TRBV6-3, those segments were excluded. Sequencing depth was assumed to be roughly uniform across donors in the presence/absence analyses, though that assumption may not hold. In a later analysis, HLA-associated TCR beta chains showed more clonal expansion and lower generation probabilities than non-associated chains that were equally common. Because counts were too low, under 20 rarely observed V segments, including chromosome 9 orphons, were left out of the earlier analysis of 587 of the donors. Most CMV-associated TCR beta chains appeared to be HLA-restricted in a later analysis, and the HLA associations seemed to be driven largely by CMV exposure. Because HLA typing was missing for some donors at each locus, association tests included only the typed subset. Broadly in line with IMGT annotations, most TCR beta V segments showed up in productive rearrangements about 87% or about 30% of the time in an earlier analysis of approximately 640 of the donors. A later genetic analysis reported fewer N-insertions in productive TCRs among donors in an Asian-associated ancestry cluster than the approximately 700-donor mean. Strong co-occurrence of HLA alleles, especially DR and DQ, made assigning TCR associations to individual alleles difficult. According to the authors, the approach could potentially be generalized to other disease states and immunological phenotypes. A total of roughly 160 TCR beta chains were listed by the study as associated with cytomegalovirus. This cohort had only TCR beta chains sequenced, and the lack of alpha or paired-chain data limited which features could be detected. In a later analysis, the rate of TCR association differed among HLA loci, with DRB1 alleles having the most associated TCRs and HLA-C alleles having the fewest. In both the original and validation cohorts, the classifier was reported to diagnose cytomegalovirus status with high specificity and sensitivity.

A distance of 11 bases separates the germline ends of V and J, which lose 5 bases and 7 bases respectively. Via the germline V gene (reference sequence), CDR1 is LNHDA and CDR2 SQIVND. Measured from the cysteine to the phenylalanine, the CDR3 is 13 residues long. Only the CDR3 DNA stays, 39 bases, in frame from base 1. Comments on this clone: The specificity of this receptor is unknown. No clone much larger than this one lies a single base away; base qualities are absent.

The library was built by means of the immunoSEQ multiplex PCR assay. A mixture of 60 forward primers for TCR Vbeta segments and 13 reverse primers for TCR Jbeta segments was used in the multiplex PCR. Amplification of the CDR3 region of rearranged TCR beta genes was performed with a multiplex PCR assay on genomic DNA. The Illumina HiSeq System was used to sequence the amplified TCR beta libraries as 87-base-pair reads. Per the original workflow: A later analysis tallied roughly 80 million unique TCR beta chains across the 600 to 700 repertoires, and approximately 9.9 million of those chains were shared by two or more donors. Raw reads were error-corrected and collapsed into unique sequences with a nearest-neighbor algorithm that merged closely related sequences to remove PCR and sequencing errors. V, D and J gene segments were assigned by aligning CDR3 sequences to IMGT reference sequences. For a sequence to be retained, at least a six-nucleotide match to both a V gene segment and a J gene segment was required. A rearrangement was called productive if the CDR3 had no stop codons and remained in frame with V and J, and every other rearrangement was called non-productive. Following IMGT convention, CDR3 was defined as the stretch from the second conserved V-encoded cysteine up to the conserved J-encoded phenylalanine. The earlier analysis of around 640 of the donors excluded sequences that lacked an unambiguous match to a single V gene segment. An earlier analysis of fewer than 750 of the donors classified V segments as functional when productive rearrangements were above 56.7% and as segregating when the standard deviation between donors was above 5%. A statistical classification framework was built for diagnosing cytomegalovirus status from the catalog of TCR beta chain sequences. A later analysis assigned V and J genes by comparing TCR nucleotide sequences with IMGT/GENE-DB human TR gene sequences. Using the TCRdist pipeline, a later analysis assigned CDR3 sequences along with most-parsimonious VDJ recombination scenarios. In a later analysis, every TCR beta chain was defined by the combination of its CDR3 amino acid sequence and its V-gene family, and reads without a unique V-gene family were dropped. As a way to deal with suspected cross-contamination and a sequencing artifact, a later analysis dropped 592 nucleotide sequences that were highly shared and had low generation probability. In a later analysis, a clonal expansion index was calculated for each public chain from normalized within-repertoire ranks of inferred template counts. Generation probabilities in a later analysis came from a VDJ recombination model fitted to out-of-frame rearrangements, and those results were checked against IGoR. In a later analysis, hypergeometric tests were used to score TCR-TCR, TCR-HLA and TCR-CMV co-occurrence, with a repertoire-size bias correction applied to TCR pairs. To estimate false discovery rates, a later analysis permuted the HLA or CMV assignments 20 times. In a later analysis, co-occurring TCRs were grouped with DBSCAN, and TCRdist sequence similarity was added when clustering was performed within HLA-allele-positive subsets. Repertoires with fewer than 30,000 or more than 120,000 public chains were left out of co-occurrence clustering, as were roughly five repertoires with anomalous nucleotide sharing. Drawn from immuneACCESS, this table holds only the in-frame rearrangements with V and J called that TCRdb kept. Clones are partly lost; checked studies trace under half to an unresolved V gene and leave the rest unexplained. That table supplies the V and J calls and clone size; D and trimming were determined from the DNA. The sample table shows about 150,000 clones, and 65% to 90% are seen once. About 7.1% of the sample is in the top ten clones.

The cohort was made up of 500 to 800 healthy bone marrow donors. All cohort members were sampled while nominally healthy, although unrecorded immune exposures were likely present. The donor was CMV seropositive and belonged to the group of about 290 seropositive cohort members. A peripheral blood sample was collected from each donor, and TCR beta sequencing was performed on peripheral blood mononuclear cells. Genomic DNA extraction from the blood cell samples was performed with the Qiagen DNeasy Blood Extraction Kit. The TCR comes from a woman in her forties or fifties in good health and CMV-seropositive. In this chain, TRBV19 is recombined with TRBJ1-4; a weak D assignment points to TRBD1 (5 bases agree). Input material: PBMCs. The sequenced DNA is TGTGCCAGTAGTGGGGCCAGGGCTGAAAAACTGTTTTTT. This sequence encodes CASSGARAEKLFF.